This T cell receptor beta chain was sequenced for a study of T-cell memory formation after mild COVID-19. Trimming shortened V by 7 bases and J by 4 bases, and 16 bases separated the two germline ends. CDR1 and CDR2 (germline): SEHNR, FQNEAQ (reference sequence). The CDR3 consists of 14 residues. TCRalpha and TCRbeta libraries used 5'RACE with constant-segment primers and UMIs. MiXCR, run by TCRdb on the 5' RACE reads, gives a single entry per CDR3 protein. Counted here are fewer than 50,000 distinct CDR3 sequences, approximately 7% occurring once; the ten biggest clones make up approximately 1.5%. Regarding the study as a whole: Researchers found some responding clones in pre-infection memory, a sign that cross-reactive memory joined. Whereas later expanders leaned CD4+, clones contracting day 15 to 85 showed a balanced CD4/CD8 makeup.

This clonotype was picked up a small number of times. Its antigen remains unidentified. The TCR comes from a man younger than 35 who had mild COVID-19 (a few samples of this study predate the infection). Cell type and time point are not known. The V and J genes are TRBV7-9 and TRBJ1-2; perhaps TRBD1 as D (6 bases). Sample: PBMCs or a T cell subset sorted from them (not recorded which). The CDR3 sequence: CASNYDRPSYGYTF. The CDR3 DNA follows: TGTGCCAGCAACTACGACAGGCCCTCCTATGGCTACACCTTC.